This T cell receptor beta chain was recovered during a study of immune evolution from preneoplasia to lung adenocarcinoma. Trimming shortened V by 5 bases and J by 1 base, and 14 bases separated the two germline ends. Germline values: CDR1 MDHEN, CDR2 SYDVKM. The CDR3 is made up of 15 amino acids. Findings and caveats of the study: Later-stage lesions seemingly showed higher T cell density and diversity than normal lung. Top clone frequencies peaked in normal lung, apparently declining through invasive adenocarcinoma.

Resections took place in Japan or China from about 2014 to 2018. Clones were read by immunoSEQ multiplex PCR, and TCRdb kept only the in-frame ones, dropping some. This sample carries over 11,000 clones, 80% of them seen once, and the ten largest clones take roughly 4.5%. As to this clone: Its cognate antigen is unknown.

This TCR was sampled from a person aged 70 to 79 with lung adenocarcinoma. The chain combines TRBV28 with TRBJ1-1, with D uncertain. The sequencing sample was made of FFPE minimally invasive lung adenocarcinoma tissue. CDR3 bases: TGTGCCAGCAGTCCCTCGGTCCTAGGGAACACTGAAGCTTTCTTT. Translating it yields CASSPSVLGNTEAFF.